These 7 T cell receptor beta chains came from one sample sequenced in a study of T cells in Graves' hyperthyroidism and ophthalmopathy. RNA transcripts yielded amplified TCR beta CDR3 regions. The HTBI set primed first-round TCR CDR3 RT-PCR. From the multiplex PCR reads, TCRdb called clonotypes with MiXCR, one entry per CDR3 protein. This table has about 610,000 distinct CDR3 sequences, roughly 15% appearing once. The sample comprised blood. All receptors come from a woman between 40 and 50 years old with Graves' ophthalmopathy.

This clonotype has ten or more counts. This chain links TRBV12-3 or TRBV12-4 with TRBJ2-4; no reliable D call. The V and J ends lost 2 bases and 6 bases respectively, with 8 bases between them. The CDR3 extends over 13 amino acids. CDR3 DNA: TGTGCCAGCAGTTTACGGGCCCTAAACATTCAGTACTTC. Protein: CASSLRALNIQYF.

This clonotype was detected many times. The chain couples TRBV18 to TRBJ2-5; D is ambiguous. In germline, CDR1 is KGHSH, CDR2 LQKENI. This CDR3 has 15 amino acids. Trimming removed 3 bases at V and 5 bases at J, with 16 bases between. The CDR3 loop reads CASSPKDLSRETQYF. The CDR3 DNA sequence: TGTGCCAGCTCACCCAAGGACCTAAGCAGGGAGACCCAGTACTTC. Combining the CDR3 with reference TRBV18 and TRBJ2-5 gives the whole variable domain NAGVMQNPRHLVRRRGQEARLRCSPMKGHSHVYWYRQLPEEGLKFMVYLQKENIIDESGMPKERFSAEFPKEGPSILRIQQVVRGDSAAYFCASSPKDLSRETQYFGPGTRLLVL.

This clonotype was seen repeatedly, ten times or more. The V call is TRBV5-1, the J call TRBJ2-7; D may be TRBD1 (5 bases). Deletions cut 0 bases from V and 0 bases from J, with 10 bases between. The germline CDR1 and CDR2 sequences are SGHRS and YFSETQ. This CDR3 is built from 15 residues. CDR3 protein: CASSLGPGYSYEQYF. In DNA, the CDR3 is TGCGCCAGCAGCTTGGGGCCAGGGTACTCCTACGAGCAGTACTTC.

The sample holds many counts of this clonotype. This rearrangement joins TRBV7-2 to TRBJ2-7; D perhaps matches TRBD1 (5 bases). Per germline, CDR1 SGHTA and CDR2 FQGNSA. CDR3 length: 15 amino acids. The germline V and J ends were trimmed by 5 bases and 3 bases, with 17 bases remaining between them. The CDR3 DNA is TGTGCCAGCAGCCCAACTTATGACAGCTACTACGAGCAGTACTTC. Protein: CASSPTYDSYYEQYF.

This clonotype was picked up many times. The CDR3 bases are TGTGCCAGCAGTTTATATCAGGGGGCAAATGGCTACACCTTC. This gives the protein CASSLYQGANGYTF. The chain uses TRBV28 and TRBJ1-2; 8 bases map to TRBD1. Germline CDR1 MDHEN, CDR2 SYDVKM. The CDR3 is made up of 14 amino acids. After removal of 1 base from V and 6 bases from J, the junction contained 4 bases not matched to a gene.

This clonotype was recorded at least ten times. This rearrangement joins TRBV12-3 or TRBV12-4 to TRBJ1-1, with D possibly matching TRBD1 (5 bases). The germline V and J ends were trimmed by 4 bases and 0 bases, with 9 bases remaining between them. The CDR3 consists of 14 residues. In DNA form, the CDR3 reads TGTGCCAGCAGTTCCGCAGGGCTGAACACTGAAGCTTTCTTT. Residues: CASSSAGLNTEAFF.

This clonotype has only a few counts. The rearrangement uses TRBV11-2 and TRBJ2-7; 7 bases fit TRBD2. Trimming at V came to 1 base and at J to 0 bases, leaving 9 bases not matched to a gene. From germline, CDR1 is SGHAT and CDR2 FQNNGV. The CDR3 sequence is 17 residues long. The CDR3 region has the DNA TGTGCCAGCAGCTTAGGGGGGGGGAGCGGTAACTCCTACGAGCAGTACTTC. As protein: CASSLGGGSGNSYEQYF.